The next 21 T cell receptor beta chains were all read from a single sample in a study of beta chain features in type 1 diabetes. These receptors are not linked to any known antigen. The investigators reverse transcribed all of the isolated RNA, so they sequenced expressed TCRB transcripts. Using immunoSEQ multiplex PCR, the repertoire was profiled, and TCRdb retains in-frame clones only, with some absent. The repertoire consists of 300,000 to 400,000 clones, with approximately 12% occurring once and the leading ten covering about 0.015%. Points from the study as a whole: All four CD4+ subsets of Type 1 diabetes patients contained TCRB CDR3s that were moderately but significantly shorter.

Specimen: naive CD4+ T cells from blood. All receptors come from a woman in her late teens or twenties with type 1 diabetes.

J is TRBJ2-5 and V is TRBV13; 7 nucleotides match TRBD1. Germline CDR1 is PRHDT and CDR2 is FYEKMQ (reference sequence). The CDR3 consists of 14 residues. V was pared by 5 bases and J by 1 base, with 4 bases of the junction left unmatched. The chain's CDR3 is CASSLNRGQETQYF. CDR3 bases: TGTGCCAGCAGCCTAAACAGGGGCCAAGAGACCCAGTACTTC. Together with reference TRBV13 and TRBJ2-5, the CDR3 gives the full variable domain: AAGVIQSPRHLIKEKRETATLKCYPIPRHDTVYWYQQGPGQDPQFLISFYEKMQSDKGSIPDRFSAQQFSDYHSELNMSSLELGDSALYFCASSLNRGQETQYFGPGTRLLVL.

This clone has just a few counts. The V gene is TRBV30, the J gene TRBJ1-1; no clear D gene. V lost 2 bases and J 2 bases, leaving 12 bases between the germline ends. The germline CDR1 and CDR2 sequences are GTSNPN and SVGIG (reference sequence). The CDR3 sequence is 14 residues long. DNA of the CDR3: TGTGCCTGGAGTATTCCAGCGGTTAACACTGAAGCTTTCTTT. It encodes CAWSIPAVNTEAFF.

This clone showed up just a few times. The chain couples TRBV14 to TRBJ1-4; D gene uncertain. The CDR3 is made up of 11 amino acids. Trimming removed 3 bases from V and 12 bases from J, with 8 bases in between. CDR1 SGHDN and CDR2 FVKESK come from the germline V gene. This chain's CDR3 is CASSHRKQLFF. DNA of the CDR3: TGTGCCAGCAGCCATAGAAAGCAACTGTTTTTT. Combining the CDR3 with reference TRBV14 and TRBJ1-4 gives the whole variable domain EAGVTQFPSHSVIEKGQTVTLRCDPISGHDNLYWYRRVMGKEIKFLLHFVKESKQDESGMPNNRFLAERTGGTYSTLKVQPAELEDSGVYFCASSHRKQLFFGSGTQLSVL.

This clone appeared a few times. The chain combines TRBV5-6 with TRBJ2-1; TRBD2 agrees at 8 bases. V shed 5 bases, J shed 6 bases, and the junction held 13 bases outside the gene matches. Germline V gives CDR1 SGHDT, CDR2 YYEEEE. The length of the CDR3 is 16 residues. CDR3 sequence reads: CASSSTGTRITNEQFF. In nucleotides, the CDR3 is TGTGCCAGCAGTTCGACCGGGACTAGAATAACCAATGAGCAGTTCTTC.

This clone turned up a few times. This chain joins TRBV7-2 and TRBJ2-7; perhaps TRBD2 as D (6 bases). The CDR3 contains 14 residues. CDR1 is SGHTA and CDR2 is FQGNSA in the germline V gene. With 5 bases removed from V and 7 bases from J, the gap between germline ends came to 18 bases. The CDR3, as DNA: TGTGCCAGCAGCCCAATCGGGGGTGGCGGGGAGCAGTACGTC. This encodes CASSPIGGGGEQYV.

The sample holds a few counts of this clone. This chain joins TRBV29-1 and TRBJ1-1; D not certain. The V gene's germline CDR1 is SQVTM and CDR2 ANQGSEA. Trimming cost V 0 bases and J 7 bases, with 18 bases left between them. The CDR3 contains 15 residues. The CDR3 DNA sequence: TGCAGCGTTGAAGACCTATACCTCCGGGGTGGTGAAGCTTTCTTT. This translates into CSVEDLYLRGGEAFF.

This clone was detected only a few times. The chain couples TRBV7-2 to TRBJ1-2; D is uncertain. Trimming left V 5 bases short and J 0 bases short, with 16 bases between. The germline V gene encodes CDR1 SGHTA and CDR2 FQGNSA. The CDR3 spans 16 residues. CDR3 loop: CASSPGGLPTNYGYTF. The CDR3 DNA reads as TGTGCCAGCAGCCCCGGAGGGCTCCCTACTAACTATGGCTACACCTTC.

The gene calls are TRBV5-4 and TRBJ2-1, with D possibly matching TRBD2 (6 bases). The CDR3 extends over 16 amino acids. Germline lookup yields CDR1 SGHNT and CDR2 YYREEE (reference sequence). Trimming took 0 bases from V and 0 from J, leaving 10 bases between them. The CDR3 DNA reads TGTGCCAGCAGCTTGGAGCCTAGCGCCTCCTACAATGAGCAGTTCTTC. This encodes CASSLEPSASYNEQFF. The variable domain in full, with the rest retrieved from reference TRBV5-4 and TRBJ2-1, is ETGVTQSPTHLIKTRGQQVTLRCSSQSGHNTVSWYQQALGQGPQFIFQYYREEENGRGNFPPRFSGLQFPNYSSELNVNALELDDSALYLCASSLEPSASYNEQFFGPGTRLTVL.

This clone was seen a handful of times. The chain uses TRBV29-1 and TRBJ1-4; 9 bases are shared with TRBD1. Trimming at V came to 4 bases and at J to 7 bases, leaving 7 bases not matched to a gene. Per germline, CDR1 SQVTM and CDR2 ANQGSEA. The CDR3 loop spans 14 amino acids. CDR3 sequence (DNA): TGCAGCGTTGCCCTAACAGGGGGCGGTGAAAAACTGTTTTTT. Translation: CSVALTGGGEKLFF.

Worth noting for this clone: The same CDR3 is also encoded by other DNA sequences in this sample. The J gene is TRBJ2-2, the V gene TRBV7-9, with 8 bases matching TRBD1. Germline CDR1 SEHNR, CDR2 FQNEAQ (reference sequence). This CDR3 spans 15 amino acids. V shed 5 bases, J shed 3 bases, and the junction held 5 bases outside the gene matches. As DNA, the CDR3 is TGTGCCAGCAGCCCCGACAGGGGATACACCGGGGAGCTGTTTTTT. Amino acids: CASSPDRGYTGELFF.

This chain joins TRBV6-1 and TRBJ2-3; D not certain. CDR3 length: 11 residues. Trimming cost V 6 bases and J 6 bases, with 7 bases left between them. Per the germline V gene, CDR1 is MNHNS and CDR2 is SASEGT. The CDR3 spells CASRAYDTQYF. CDR3 DNA: TGTGCCAGCAGGGCTTACGATACGCAGTATTTT.

This sequence joins TRBV30 and TRBJ1-1, with TRBD1 matching 8 bases. After removal of 1 base from V and 7 bases from J, the junction contained 5 bases not matched to a gene. This CDR3 is 13 amino acids long. The germline V gene encodes CDR1 GTSNPN and CDR2 SVGIG (reference sequence). The CDR3 DNA sequence: TGTGCCTGGAGTGCTGACAGGGGTAGTGAAGCTTTCTTT. Translating gives CAWSADRGSEAFF.

With respect to this clone: Relative to the germline gene, one junction end is altered; a read error may explain this. This chain links TRBV5-1 with TRBJ2-4, with TRBD1 as a possible D gene (6 bases). Germline CDR1 and CDR2: SGHRS and YFSETQ. CDR3 size: 13 residues. CDR3 region: CASSSDRWDIQYF. CDR3 sequence (DNA): TGTGCCAGCAGCTCGGACAGATGGGACATTCAGTACTTC.

This clone has only a few counts. The chain joins TRBV5-4 to TRBJ1-2; 8 positions agree with TRBD1. With V trimmed by 6 bases and J by 3 bases, 10 bases remained unmatched. The CDR3 has 15 amino acids. CDR1 is SGHNT and CDR2 is YYREEE in the germline V gene (reference sequence). The CDR3 protein is CASTFRTGWDYGYTF. CDR3 bases: TGTGCCAGCACCTTTAGGACAGGGTGGGACTATGGCTACACCTTC.

The gene calls are TRBV25-1 and TRBJ2-5; 8 bases are shared with TRBD2. CDR3 length: 16 residues. The germline CDR1 and CDR2 sequences are MGHDK and SYGVNS. Unmatched junction bases numbered 7, after V lost 1 base and J lost 3 bases. The CDR3 region is CASSESRLAPEETQYF. The CDR3 DNA follows: TGTGCCAGCAGTGAATCCCGACTAGCGCCAGAAGAGACCCAGTACTTC.

CDR3 sequence: CASSLELSSYEQYF. CDR3 nucleotides: TGCGCCAGCAGCTTGGAACTTTCTTCCTACGAGCAGTACTTC. V gene TRBV5-1 combines with J gene TRBJ2-7; D not certain. The V gene's germline CDR1 is SGHRS and CDR2 YFSETQ. V lost 0 bases to trimming and J lost 1 base, with 8 bases between them. The CDR3 runs 14 residues.

This clone has only a few counts. The rearrangement joins TRBV5-4 to TRBJ2-7; 9 positions match TRBD1. The CDR3 is 16 residues long. The germline gives CDR1 SGHNT, CDR2 YYREEE (reference sequence). The ends lost 4 bases at V and 5 bases at J; junction bases unmatched: 13. The CDR3 DNA sequence: TGTGCCAGCAGCCTCGCCACTCCGGGACAGGGAAACGAGCAGTACGTC. This gives the protein CASSLATPGQGNEQYV.

CDR3: CASSSSWGTGDSNQPQHF. Written as DNA, the CDR3 is TGTGCCAGCAGCTCGAGTTGGGGGACAGGGGATAGCAATCAGCCCCAGCATTTT. This rearrangement joins TRBV7-9 to TRBJ1-5, with 10 bases matching TRBD1. The CDR3 spans 18 residues. Trimming cost V 4 bases and J 0 bases; bases outside gene matches: 9. The germline CDR1 and CDR2 sequences are SEHNR and FQNEAQ (reference sequence).

V usage is TRBV18 and J usage is TRBJ2-3, with D hard to call. The V and J ends lost 3 bases and 6 bases respectively, with 13 bases between them. CDR3 length: 14 residues. Germline loops: CDR1 KGHSH, CDR2 LQKENI. As DNA, the CDR3 is TGTGCCAGCTCACCTCCCCCAGACGGGGATACGCAGTATTTT. Amino acids: CASSPPPDGDTQYF.

The chain combines TRBV19 with TRBJ2-7; D remains unclear. Germline V gives CDR1 LNHDA, CDR2 SQIVND (reference sequence). The length of the CDR3 is 14 residues. V was shortened by 5 bases and J by 3 bases, with 14 bases between the two germline ends. The CDR3 loop reads CASSAPGTLYEQYF. The CDR3 DNA is TGTGCCAGTAGTGCCCCGGGTACCCTCTACGAGCAGTACTTC.

The V call is TRBV7-9, the J call TRBJ2-1, with TRBD1 identical over 7 bases. V dropped 0 bases and J dropped 1; count of bases not matched to a gene: 3. Germline CDR1 and CDR2: SEHNR and FQNEAQ (reference sequence). This CDR3 has 16 amino acids. The DNA of the CDR3 is TGTGCCAGCAGCTTAGCGACAGGGAGTTCCTACAATGAGCAGTTCTTC. Amino acid sequence: CASSLATGSSYNEQFF.